The T cell receptor (beta chain) under discussion was sequenced for a study of cytomegalovirus exposure and HLA in healthy donors. Study information: A prior study identified 117 million unique TCR beta sequences from about 179 million T cells. Whole-study results and caveats: In vitro data verified a few CMV-associated chains as specific for CMV antigens. An observed cluster of highly shared sequence variants was recorded as a likely sequencing artifact.

The study ran its PCR with 60 Vbeta and 13 Jbeta primers. Measured with immunoSEQ multiplex PCR; TCRdb has only the in-frame clones, and not every one. Recorded for this sample: about 41,000 clones. The CDR3 runs 16 residues. Germline loops: CDR1 GTSNPN, CDR2 SVGIG (reference sequence). V lost 2 bases, J lost 8 bases, and 11 bases stayed unmatched. To note about this clone: The antigen remains unidentified.

Sequencing used PBMCs. The V call is TRBV30, the J call TRBJ1-4; 10 bases line up with TRBD1. The TCR was taken from a man aged 25 to 45 in good health and CMV-seronegative. Here the CDR3 DNA reads TGTGCCTGGAGTCCGGGGACAGGGGACAAGGGAGAAAAACTGTTTTTT. Its translation: CAWSPGTGDKGEKLFF.